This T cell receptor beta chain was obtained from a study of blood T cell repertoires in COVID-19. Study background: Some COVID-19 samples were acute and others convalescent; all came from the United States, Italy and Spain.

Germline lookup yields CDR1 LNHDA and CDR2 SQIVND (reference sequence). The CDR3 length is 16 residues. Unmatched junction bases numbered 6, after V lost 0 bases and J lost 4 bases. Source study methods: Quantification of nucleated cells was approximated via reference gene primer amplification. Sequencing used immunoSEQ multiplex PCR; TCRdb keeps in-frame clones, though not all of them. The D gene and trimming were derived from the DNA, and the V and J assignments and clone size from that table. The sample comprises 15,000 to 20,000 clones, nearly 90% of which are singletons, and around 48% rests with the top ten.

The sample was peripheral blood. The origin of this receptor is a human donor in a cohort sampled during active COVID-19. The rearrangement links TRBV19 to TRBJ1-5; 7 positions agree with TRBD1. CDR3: CASSIEPNRGNQPQHF. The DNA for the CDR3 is TGTGCCAGTAGTATAGAACCTAACAGGGGAAATCAGCCCCAGCATTTT.